One sample yielded the 31 T cell receptor beta chains listed below, sequenced in a study of T cell responses to AZD1222 COVID-19 vaccine listed by TCRdb under 2021. The library came from the immunoSEQ multiplex PCR assay. TCRdb mirrors the immuneACCESS table, restricted to in-frame sequences. Some clones are absent from its copies; in checked studies, under half trace to an unresolved V gene, and the reason for the others is unknown. In this sample the table shows 140,000 or so clones, roughly 93% of which occur a single time. Clones ranked in the top ten supply less than 2% of the sample. The sample's time point label, decoded: about 28 days (+/-7) after the second vaccine dose. This specimen consisted of peripheral blood, obtained 28 days after the second AZD1222 dose. The receptors come from an adult who received the AZD1222 COVID-19 vaccine.

The V and J genes are TRBV13 and TRBJ2-7; 9 bases agree with TRBD1. The V gene's germline CDR1 is PRHDT and CDR2 FYEKMQ (reference sequence). The CDR3 is 13 residues long. Unmatched junction bases numbered 8, after V lost 5 bases and J lost 9 bases. The CDR3 DNA reads as TGTGCCAGCAGCCAAGGGGACAGGGCAGCGCAGTACTTC. Translation gives CASSQGDRAAQYF.

The gene calls are TRBV6-1 and TRBJ1-5; 11 bases fit TRBD1. V was clipped by 3 bases and J by 7 bases; unmatched bases: 8. CDR3 length equals 16 residues. Germline V gene data show CDR1 as MNHNS and CDR2 as SASEGT. CDR3 sequence reads: CASSDGTGGAFQPQHF. The CDR3 DNA reads as TGTGCCAGCAGTGACGGGACAGGGGGAGCTTTCCAGCCCCAGCATTTT.

V usage is TRBV14 and J usage is TRBJ1-2, with 8 bases fitting TRBD1. The CDR3 loop spans 12 amino acids. The J segment lost 8 bases and the V segment lost 5 bases, leaving 4 bases of the junction unmatched. Germline V gives CDR1 SGHDN, CDR2 FVKESK. The CDR3 nucleotides are TGTGCCAGCAGCGACAGGGGTTTCGGCTACACCTTC. Its translation: CASSDRGFGYTF.

This clone was counted a single time. The chain uses TRBV10-3 and TRBJ2-7; D gene uncertain. Per the germline V gene, CDR1 is ENHRY and CDR2 is SYGVKD. V lost 5 bases and J lost 2, with 16 bases in between. CDR3 length equals 15 residues. The CDR3 region is CAISPGPQLTYEQYF. In DNA form, the CDR3 reads TGTGCCATCAGTCCCGGACCGCAGCTCACCTACGAGCAGTACTTC.

The chain combines TRBV25-1 with TRBJ1-2; 9 nucleotides agree with TRBD1. Germline CDR1 and CDR2: MGHDK and SYGVNS. There are 16 residues in the CDR3. J lost 2 bases, V lost 6 bases, and 10 bases had no gene match. Here the CDR3 reads CASSPTGQGLNYGYTF. CDR3 DNA: TGTGCCAGCAGCCCCACGGGACAGGGATTAAACTATGGCTACACCTTC.

This clone was found once. The gene calls are TRBV19 and TRBJ2-7, with D maybe TRBD1 (5 bases). CDR3 size: 12 residues. Trimming stripped 5 bases from V and 1 base from J, with 6 bases between. Per the germline V gene, CDR1 is LNHDA and CDR2 is SQIVND (reference sequence). The CDR3 DNA is TGTGCCAGTAGTGGACAATCCTACGAGCAGTACTTC. Amino acids: CASSGQSYEQYF.

CDR3 nucleotides: TGTGCCAGCAGCTTAGGAGGACAGAACGGGGAAAAACTGTTTTTT. Translation: CASSLGGQNGEKLFF. The chain links TRBV11-2 to TRBJ1-4, with D maybe TRBD1 (6 bases). V lost 1 base to trimming and J lost 8 bases, with 14 bases between them. Germline assignment: CDR1 SGHAT and CDR2 FQNNGV. The CDR3 runs to 15 residues. The full variable domain, with the rest looked up from reference TRBV11-2 and TRBJ1-4, is EAGVAQSPRYKIIEKRQSVAFWCNPISGHATLYWYQQILGQGPKLLIQFQNNGVVDDSQLPKDRFSAERLKGVDSTLKIQPAKLEDSAVYLCASSLGGQNGEKLFFGSGTQLSVL.

This clone was observed once. The V call is TRBV19, the J call TRBJ1-5; 10 nucleotides align to TRBD1. CDR3 length: 13 amino acids. Looked up from germline, CDR1 is LNHDA and CDR2 is SQIVND (reference sequence). Trimming took 10 bases from V and 6 from J; bases not matched to a gene: 6. CDR3 sequence (DNA): TGTGCCACTATGGACAGGGGGGTTCAGCCCCAGCATTTT. Translating gives CATMDRGVQPQHF.

The J gene is TRBJ1-2, the V gene TRBV27; 10 bases agree with TRBD1. From germline, CDR1 is MNHEY and CDR2 SMNVEV (reference sequence). J lost 5 bases, V lost 7 bases, and 7 bases had no gene match. The CDR3 is 14 residues long. Here the CDR3 reads CASTSPDRGYGYTF. CDR3 DNA: TGTGCCAGCACCTCCCCGGACAGGGGGTATGGCTACACCTTC.

V and J are TRBV11-3 and TRBJ1-1; 8 bases align to TRBD1. The CDR3 has 15 amino acids. The V and J ends lost 5 bases and 6 bases, in that order; junction bases with no gene match: 11. Germline values: CDR1 SGHNT, CDR2 YENEEA. The CDR3 coding sequence is TGTGCCAGCAGCCCCGGGACAGGTACGAGTCCTGAAGCTTTCTTT. Translated, it gives CASSPGTGTSPEAFF.

The CDR3 protein is CASSMPEGTEAFF. The CDR3 nucleotides read TGTGCCAGCAGTATGCCGGAGGGCACTGAAGCTTTCTTT. This chain joins TRBV12-3 or TRBV12-4 and TRBJ1-1, with unresolved D. V shed 5 bases and J shed 4 bases, with 11 bases lying between them. CDR3 size: 13 residues.

This clone has more than one count but fewer than ten. The chain uses TRBV9 and TRBJ1-5; 7 bases map to TRBD1. This CDR3 is 14 amino acids long. CDR1 and CDR2 (germline): SGDLS, YYNGEE. With 3 bases clipped from V and 4 bases from J, the junction kept 4 bases outside the gene matches. CDR3 DNA sequence: TGTGCCAGCAGCGGGGCAGGGGGAAATCAGCCCCAGCATTTT. This gives the protein CASSGAGGNQPQHF.

V usage is TRBV3-1 (or the pseudogene TRBV3-2) and J usage is TRBJ1-1; the match to TRBD1 covers 8 bases. There are 17 residues in the CDR3. V was clipped by 4 bases and J by 1 base; unmatched bases: 11. Germline lookup yields CDR1 LGHDT and CDR2 YNNKEL (reference sequence). The CDR3 protein is CASSPADRGLWNTEAFF. The CDR3 DNA follows: TGTGCCAGCAGCCCAGCTGACAGGGGTCTCTGGAACACTGAAGCTTTCTTT.

The gene calls are TRBV5-4 and TRBJ2-5, with 14 bases matching TRBD2. Germline V gene data show CDR1 as SGHNT and CDR2 as YYREEE (reference sequence). V was clipped by 4 bases and J by 7 bases; unmatched bases: 12. The CDR3 is made up of 17 amino acids. The CDR3 DNA sequence: TGTGCCAGCAGCCCCCTACTGACTAGCGGGGGGGCGGGGACCCAGTACTTC. It translates to CASSPLLTSGGAGTQYF.

In DNA, the CDR3 is TGTGCCAGCAGCTACCCAACCCGACAGGGCGACACTGAAGCTTTCTTT. Translating it yields CASSYPTRQGDTEAFF. The chain carries TRBV3-1 (or the pseudogene TRBV3-2) and TRBJ1-1, with TRBD1 identical over 7 bases. The CDR3 totals 16 residues. The germline V gene encodes CDR1 LGHDT and CDR2 YNNKEL (reference sequence). Trimming removed 5 bases from V and 3 bases from J; junction bases left unmatched: 12.

V is TRBV4-1 and J is TRBJ1-6; 8 positions agree with TRBD1. The ends lost 1 base at V and 11 bases at J; junction bases unmatched: 16. CDR3 length: 18 residues. CDR1 MGHRA and CDR2 YSYEKL come from the germline V gene. The CDR3: CASSQGPGHGTGPTPLHF. The CDR3 DNA reads as TGCGCCAGCAGCCAAGGACCGGGACACGGGACAGGACCGACACCCCTCCACTTT.

This chain joins TRBV5-1 and TRBJ1-5, with 8 bases that match TRBD1. CDR1 is SGHRS and CDR2 is YFSETQ in the germline V gene. This CDR3 spans 18 amino acids. The junction had 12 bases not matched to a gene; V was cut back by 4 bases and J by 0 bases. The CDR3, as DNA: TGCGCCAGCAGCACTAGCACACAGGGGGTTAATAGCAATCAGCCCCAGCATTTT. It translates to CASSTSTQGVNSNQPQHF.

The chain carries TRBV7-9 and TRBJ1-6, with D hard to call. Germline V gene lookup returns CDR1 SEHNR and CDR2 FQNEAQ (reference sequence). V lost 5 bases and J 14 bases, leaving 13 bases between the germline ends. The CDR3 consists of 12 residues. The CDR3 protein is CASSDRDMTLHF. As DNA, the CDR3 is TGTGCCAGCAGCGATCGGGATATGACCCTCCACTTT.

J is TRBJ1-1 and V is TRBV2, with 9 positions matching TRBD1. The V gene end was trimmed by 5 bases and the J gene end by 7 bases; junction bases not matched to a gene: 2. CDR3 length equals 12 residues. CDR1 is SNHLY and CDR2 is FYNNEI in the germline V gene. Written as DNA, the CDR3 is TGTGCCAGCAGTATGGGACAGGGTGAAGCTTTCTTT. As protein: CASSMGQGEAFF.

The J gene is TRBJ2-1, the V gene TRBV6-1; 10 nucleotides line up with TRBD2. Germline CDR1 reads MNHNS; CDR2 reads SASEGT. The CDR3 is 16 residues long. After removal of 3 bases from V and 4 bases from J, the junction contained 6 bases not matched to a gene. The CDR3 loop is CASSERTSGVYNEQFF. Written as DNA, the CDR3 is TGTGCCAGCAGTGAGAGAACTAGCGGGGTTTACAATGAGCAGTTCTTC.

The gene calls are TRBV13 and TRBJ1-6; tentatively, D is TRBD1 (6 bases). This CDR3 is 16 amino acids long. Trimming took off 3 bases at V and 5 bases at J, with 14 bases between the two ends. Germline CDR1 is PRHDT and CDR2 is FYEKMQ (reference sequence). The CDR3 region is CASSFKGAGDNSPLHF. The CDR3 DNA reads as TGTGCCAGCAGCTTTAAAGGGGCAGGGGATAATTCACCCCTCCACTTT.

The rearrangement joins TRBV9 to TRBJ1-1; D is uncertain. V gave up 3 bases and J gave up 7 bases, with 13 bases separating them. Germline assignment: CDR1 SGDLS and CDR2 YYNGEE. This CDR3 has 13 amino acids. The CDR3 spells CASSAGPRGEAFF. The CDR3 bases are TGTGCCAGCAGCGCCGGGCCCCGGGGTGAAGCTTTCTTT. The complete variable domain, with remaining parts taken from reference TRBV9 and TRBJ1-1, reads DSGVTQTPKHLITATGQRVTLRCSPRSGDLSVYWYQQSLDQGLQFLIQYYNGEERAKGNILERFSAQQFPDLHSELNLSSLELGDSALYFCASSAGPRGEAFFGQGTRLTVV.

In its sample, this clone was seen once. The rearrangement links TRBV25-1 to TRBJ1-1; D remains ambiguous. This CDR3 spans 13 amino acids. The V end lost 6 bases, the J end lost 1 base, and 9 bases lay between the germline ends. Germline CDR1 reads MGHDK; CDR2 reads SYGVNS. The CDR3 DNA reads TGTGCCAGCAGCCCAGGAGGGAACACTGAAGCTTTCTTT. Its protein product is CASSPGGNTEAFF.

This clone was recorded once. J is TRBJ2-1 and V is TRBV6-5; 9 bases agree with TRBD2. CDR3 length equals 13 residues. Trimming removed 9 bases from V and 5 bases from J; junction bases left unmatched: 5. Germline lookup yields CDR1 MNHEY and CDR2 SVGAGI. The CDR3 region has the DNA TGTGCCAGTACGGGACTAGCAAACAATGAGCAGTTCTTC. Translating it yields CASTGLANNEQFF.

J is TRBJ1-3 and V is TRBV2; the D gene is possibly TRBD1 (6 bases). CDR3 length: 16 amino acids. V lost 8 bases to trimming and J lost 0 bases, with 17 bases between them. The germline gives CDR1 SNHLY, CDR2 FYNNEI. The CDR3 DNA reads TGTGCCAGCTCTCTGGAGGGGGTTGCCTCTGGAAACACCATATATTTT. Amino acids: CASSLEGVASGNTIYF.

The chain recombines TRBV11-2 with TRBJ1-4, with D uncertain. CDR1 is SGHAT and CDR2 is FQNNGV in the germline V gene. The CDR3 is made up of 15 amino acids. V dropped 5 bases and J dropped 0 bases, with 10 bases sitting between them. The CDR3 region is CASSPPGATNEKLFF. CDR3 sequence (DNA): TGTGCCAGCAGCCCCCCTGGAGCAACTAATGAAAAACTGTTTTTT.

The gene calls are TRBV18 and TRBJ2-6; tentative D call: TRBD1 (6 bases). V gave up 2 bases and J gave up 2 bases, with 7 bases separating them. This CDR3 is 15 amino acids long. Germline-derived CDR1 and CDR2 are KGHSH and LQKENI. The CDR3 nucleotides are TGTGCCAGCTCACCAAACAGGGCTGGGGCCAACGTCCTGACTTTC. It is translated as CASSPNRAGANVLTF.

This clone was seen only once. The chain employs TRBV5-1 and TRBJ2-3; D call uncertain. Looked up from germline, CDR1 is SGHRS and CDR2 is YFSETQ. V lost 5 bases and J 6 bases, leaving 19 bases between the germline ends. CDR3 size: 15 residues. The CDR3 region has the DNA TGCGCCAGCAGTCTTGGCGCTTCGGAACCGGATACGCAGTATTTT. Translating gives CASSLGASEPDTQYF.

This clone was recorded once. The V call is TRBV12-3 or TRBV12-4, the J call TRBJ1-1; D ambiguous. The ends were cut back, 5 bases at V and 3 bases at J, with 10 bases in the middle. This CDR3 comprises 13 residues. The CDR3 DNA sequence: TGTGCCAGCAGTCACCCCAGTCACACTGAAGCTTTCTTT. Protein sequence: CASSHPSHTEAFF.

This clone was detected only once. The V call is TRBV9, the J call TRBJ1-3; D ambiguous. This CDR3 spans 18 amino acids. Germline CDR1 SGDLS, CDR2 YYNGEE. V lost 1 base and J 0 bases, leaving 17 bases between the germline ends. The CDR3 nucleotides are TGTGCCAGCAGCGTAAGGAGTGGGCAGAGTGGCTCTGGAAACACCATATATTTT. Its protein product is CASSVRSGQSGSGNTIYF.

V usage is TRBV6-5 and J usage is TRBJ1-3; D uncertain. The germline V gene has CDR1 MNHEY and CDR2 SVGAGI. Trimming shortened V by 4 bases and J by 0 bases, and 13 bases separated the two germline ends. CDR3 length equals 16 residues. CDR3 amino acids: CASSSTGLYSGNTIYF. The CDR3, as DNA: TGTGCCAGCAGTTCCACCGGCCTTTACTCTGGAAACACCATATATTTT.